Presented here are 26 T cell receptor beta chains from one specimen sequenced in a study of cytomegalovirus exposure and HLA in healthy donors (TCRdb year 2017). Receptor amplification or capture employed the immunoSEQ multiplex PCR assay. The multiplex PCR relied on a mix of 60 forward primers for TCR Vbeta segments and 13 reverse primers for TCR Jbeta segments. TCRdb retrieved this table from immuneACCESS and kept in-frame rearrangements only. Not all clones are present; in checked studies, unresolved V genes account for under half, and no reason is known for the remainder. This sample is represented by around 64,000 clones; roughly 69% of them were singletons. Over 2.5% of the sample is taken by the ten largest. Material for sequencing was PBMCs. The source of these receptors is a woman in her forties or fifties in good health and CMV-seronegative.

This clone was seen only a few times. The rearrangement joins TRBV15 to TRBJ2-5; D possibly corresponds to TRBD1 (6 bases). The CDR3 runs 14 residues. Germline V gene data show CDR1 as LNHNV and CDR2 as YYDKDF (reference sequence). V was cut by 3 bases and J by 3 bases, with 11 bases left in between. The CDR3 loop reads CATSRDSRKETQYF. CDR3 in DNA: TGTGCCACCAGCAGGGACAGTAGAAAAGAGACCCAGTACTTC. Variable domain in full (rest from reference TRBV15 and TRBJ2-5): DAMVIQNPRYQVTQFGKPVTLSCSQTLNHNVMYWYQQKSSQAPKLLFHYYDKDFNNEADTPDNFQSRRPNTSFCFLDIRSPGLGDTAMYLCATSRDSRKETQYFGPGTRLLVL.

A single count supports this clone. The gene calls are TRBV18 and TRBJ2-2; 10 bases line up with TRBD1. Germline trimming cut 1 base from V and 6 bases from J; bases unmatched to any gene: 5. The germline CDR1 and CDR2 sequences are KGHSH and LQKENI. The CDR3 totals 16 residues. CDR3 sequence: CASSPRGQGTAGELFF. CDR3 coding DNA: TGTGCCAGCTCACCACGGGGACAGGGGACCGCCGGGGAGCTGTTTTTT.

The rearrangement joins TRBV4-3 to TRBJ2-1; TRBD2 agrees at 7 bases. Germline V gives CDR1 LGHNA, CDR2 YSLEER. V shed 0 bases and J 0 bases; nucleotides not matched to a gene: 8. The CDR3 length is 18 residues. The CDR3 is CASSQDRGGGTSYNEQFF. In DNA, the CDR3 is TGCGCCAGCAGCCAAGATCGGGGCGGGGGAACCTCCTACAATGAGCAGTTCTTC.

This chain uses TRBV18 with TRBJ1-1; 9 nucleotides match TRBD1. V lost 0 bases and J lost 8; bases outside the gene matches: 1. The germline V gene encodes CDR1 KGHSH and CDR2 LQKENI. The CDR3 extends over 13 amino acids. The CDR3: CASSPPGTGEAFF. Here the CDR3 DNA reads TGTGCCAGCTCACCACCCGGGACAGGGGAAGCTTTCTTT. The complete variable domain, with remaining parts taken from reference TRBV18 and TRBJ1-1, reads NAGVMQNPRHLVRRRGQEARLRCSPMKGHSHVYWYRQLPEEGLKFMVYLQKENIIDESGMPKERFSAEFPKEGPSILRIQQVVRGDSAAYFCASSPPGTGEAFFGQGTRLTVV.

The CDR3 bases are TGTGCCAGCAGCGCCACTAGCGGGAGAACCTACAATGAGCAGTTCTTC. Translating gives CASSATSGRTYNEQFF. V is TRBV9 and J is TRBJ2-1; 11 positions agree with TRBD2. V was pared by 3 bases and J by 2 bases, with 4 bases of the junction left unmatched. Germline V gene lookup returns CDR1 SGDLS and CDR2 YYNGEE. The CDR3 consists of 16 residues.

J is TRBJ2-1 and V is TRBV4-2, with TRBD2 identical over 7 bases. V trimming: 1 base; J trimming: 4 bases; junction bases outside the gene matches: 10. CDR3 length: 17 residues. The germline CDR1 and CDR2 sequences are LGHNA and YNFKEQ. CDR3 nucleotides: TGTGCCAGCAGCCAAGGTCAGGTGGGAGGGAGGTACAATGAGCAGTTCTTC. Amino acids: CASSQGQVGGRYNEQFF.

The chain has TRBV5-8 and TRBJ2-1, with a weak D call TRBD2 (6 bases). The CDR3 totals 16 residues. V was pared by 4 bases and J by 0 bases, with 14 bases between. Germline CDR1 reads SGHTS; CDR2 reads YDEGEE. CDR3 region: CASSARSGPSYNEQFF. CDR3 sequence (DNA): TGTGCCAGCAGCGCCCGTAGCGGACCCTCCTACAATGAGCAGTTCTTC.

The J gene is TRBJ2-1, the V gene TRBV2; no reliable D call. The germline V gene has CDR1 SNHLY and CDR2 FYNNEI. The CDR3 contains 14 residues. V shed 7 bases and J shed 0 bases, with 10 bases lying between them. The CDR3 protein is CASTPTSSYNEQFF. In DNA form, the CDR3 reads TGTGCCAGCACCCCTACGAGCTCCTACAATGAGCAGTTCTTC. Full variable domain (outside the CDR3, taken from reference TRBV2 and TRBJ2-1): EPEVTQTPSHQVTQMGQEVILRCVPISNHLYFYWYRQILGQKVEFLVSFYNNEISEKSEIFDDQFSVERPDGSNFTLKIRSTKLEDSAMYFCASTPTSSYNEQFFGPGTRLTVL.

The chain uses TRBV9 and TRBJ2-3; 12 bases align to TRBD2. J gave up 2 bases and V 4 bases, and 2 bases lay outside the gene matches. Germline V lookup: CDR1 SGDLS, CDR2 YYNGEE. The CDR3 is 15 residues long. The CDR3 sequence is CASSRLAGDTDTQYF. The DNA of the CDR3 is TGTGCCAGCAGCCGACTAGCGGGGGACACAGATACGCAGTATTTT.

V and J are TRBV11-2 and TRBJ1-2; D is possibly TRBD1 (5 bases). Trimming took off 5 bases at V and 4 bases at J, with 11 bases between the two ends. The CDR3 runs to 13 residues. Looked up from germline, CDR1 is SGHAT and CDR2 is FQNNGV. CDR3 nucleotide sequence: TGTGCCAGCAGCGACGACAGAGCCTATGGCTACACCTTC. Residues: CASSDDRAYGYTF.

V usage is TRBV9 and J usage is TRBJ1-1; TRBD1 matches at 9 bases. Germline loops: CDR1 SGDLS, CDR2 YYNGEE. The CDR3 covers 15 residues. V was clipped by 3 bases and J by 6 bases; unmatched bases: 9. This chain's CDR3 is CASSAEPGQGSEAFF. CDR3 nucleotides: TGTGCCAGCAGCGCAGAACCGGGACAGGGATCTGAAGCTTTCTTT.

This clone was seen a handful of times. V usage is TRBV5-1 and J usage is TRBJ2-5; TRBD1 might be the D (5 bases). Per germline, CDR1 SGHRS and CDR2 YFSETQ. The CDR3 loop spans 15 amino acids. Trimming took 4 bases from V and 4 from J, leaving 17 bases between them. CDR3 in DNA: TGCGCCAGCAGCCTACTGGACACCTTAGTAGAGACCCAGTACTTC. Protein: CASSLLDTLVETQYF.

The chain carries TRBV2 and TRBJ2-1, with D possibly TRBD1 on 6 matching bases. This CDR3 spans 15 amino acids. The germline V gene has CDR1 SNHLY and CDR2 FYNNEI. With 5 bases removed from V and 3 bases from J, the gap between germline ends came to 14 bases. CDR3 in DNA: TGTGCCAGCAGTCGGACAGCCGGATACTACAATGAGCAGTTCTTC. It is translated as CASSRTAGYYNEQFF. Complete variable domain (other parts from reference TRBV2 and TRBJ2-1): EPEVTQTPSHQVTQMGQEVILRCVPISNHLYFYWYRQILGQKVEFLVSFYNNEISEKSEIFDDQFSVERPDGSNFTLKIRSTKLEDSAMYFCASSRTAGYYNEQFFGPGTRLTVL.

The chain employs TRBV28 and TRBJ2-7; D perhaps matches TRBD1 (6 bases). The CDR3 consists of 14 residues. V lost 3 bases, J lost 0 bases, and 9 bases lay in between. Germline V lookup: CDR1 MDHEN, CDR2 SYDVKM. The CDR3 nucleotides read TGTGCCAGCAGTTTGCTACAGGGCTCCTACGAGCAGTACTTC. It specifies CASSLLQGSYEQYF.

This clone is medium-sized. V and J are TRBV6-5 and TRBJ1-2, with TRBD1 matching 10 bases. In germline, CDR1 is MNHEY, CDR2 SVGAGI. Trimming took 4 bases from V and 4 from J; bases not matched to a gene: 9. This CDR3 is built from 16 residues. The CDR3 reads CASSSRPGQGTYGYTF. The CDR3 region has the DNA TGTGCCAGCAGTTCCCGTCCGGGACAGGGGACCTATGGCTACACCTTC.

The rearrangement links TRBV7-9 to TRBJ1-1; no clear D. Germline-derived CDR1 and CDR2 are SEHNR and FQNEAQ (reference sequence). The CDR3 extends over 15 amino acids. V was clipped by 3 bases and J by 0 bases, with 11 bases between them. The CDR3 region is CASSFQTLMNTEAFF. The CDR3 region has the DNA TGTGCCAGCAGCTTCCAGACACTCATGAACACTGAAGCTTTCTTT.

This clone showed up just once. The gene calls are TRBV6-6 and TRBJ2-5, with TRBD2 matching over 13 bases. CDR3 size: 15 residues. Germline V gives CDR1 MNHNY, CDR2 SVGAGI (reference sequence). Losses at the gene ends were 6 bases for V and 5 bases for J; bases not matched to a gene: 6. The CDR3 region is CASRRTSGSVETQYF. The DNA for the CDR3 is TGTGCCAGCAGACGGACTAGCGGGAGTGTGGAGACCCAGTACTTC.

The chain recombines TRBV6-5 with TRBJ1-1; TRBD1 agrees at 8 bases. Germline V CDR1 and CDR2: MNHEY, SVGAGI. Trimming took 6 bases from V and 4 from J; bases not matched to a gene: 10. This CDR3 spans 15 amino acids. CDR3 in DNA: TGTGCCAGCAGCACACCAGGGGGCGTCGTCACTGAAGCTTTCTTT. Protein product: CASSTPGGVVTEAFF.

The chain joins TRBV10-1 to TRBJ2-1, with 8 bases lining up with TRBD2. Per germline, CDR1 WNHNN and CDR2 SYGVQD (reference sequence). The junction had 7 bases not matched to a gene; V was cut back by 0 bases and J by 9 bases. This CDR3 comprises 15 residues. CDR3 nucleotide sequence: TGCGCCAGCAGTGAGTCTCGGGGGGCGGGAGGTGAGCAGTTCTTC. As protein: CASSESRGAGGEQFF.

This clone was seen a handful of times. The genes are TRBV6-5 and TRBJ2-5; 8 bases are shared with TRBD2. The DNA matches TRBJ2-7 better at its end, which makes the J call doubtful. Germline lookup yields CDR1 MNHEY and CDR2 SVGAGI. The CDR3 has 16 residues. As DNA, the CDR3 is TGTGCCAGCAGTTACCCAGGACTAGCAGGTACCTACGAGCAGTACTTC. Its translation: CASSYPGLAGTYEQYF.

The rearrangement joins TRBV19 to TRBJ2-5; D is possibly TRBD2 (5 bases). Germline CDR1 LNHDA, CDR2 SQIVND (reference sequence). Deletions cut 6 bases from V and 3 bases from J, with 11 bases between. CDR3 length: 13 amino acids. CDR3 loop: CASSLRREETQYF. The CDR3 DNA sequence: TGTGCCAGTAGCCTCCGGCGGGAAGAGACCCAGTACTTC.

J is TRBJ1-2 and V is TRBV2, with D uncertain. From germline, CDR1 is SNHLY and CDR2 FYNNEI. V lost 6 bases, J lost 3 bases, and 8 bases lay in between. CDR3 length equals 12 residues. Here the CDR3 DNA reads TGTGCCAGCAGCCACACCGACTATGGCTACACCTTC. It encodes CASSHTDYGYTF.

V and J are TRBV10-3 and TRBJ2-5, with a tentative D call TRBD2 (5 bases). The CDR3 spans 16 residues. Germline lookup yields CDR1 ENHRY and CDR2 SYGVKD. The V end was cut by 6 bases, the J end by 5 bases, with 22 bases between. The CDR3 spells CAISNKLAQRWETQYF. As DNA, the CDR3 is TGTGCCATCAGCAATAAGCTAGCTCAGAGATGGGAGACCCAGTACTTC.

The chain carries TRBV18 and TRBJ1-1, with 8 bases that match TRBD1. Germline V gene sequence: CDR1 KGHSH, CDR2 LQKENI. The trim removed 3 bases at V and 4 bases at J, leaving 7 bases unmatched. This CDR3 is 15 amino acids long. The CDR3 region has the DNA TGTGCCAGCTCACCGCAACAGGGGGTAAGCACTGAAGCTTTCTTT. Protein sequence: CASSPQQGVSTEAFF.

CDR3 sequence: CASSPPSGLAGGSYEQYF. As DNA, the CDR3 is TGTGCCAGCTCACCACCGTCTGGACTAGCGGGGGGCTCCTACGAGCAGTACTTC. The rearrangement joins TRBV18 to TRBJ2-7; 14 bases line up with TRBD2. The V gene end was trimmed by 0 bases and the J gene end by 0 bases; junction bases not matched to a gene: 4. Germline CDR1 reads KGHSH; CDR2 reads LQKENI. The CDR3 is 18 residues long.

V gene TRBV5-1 combines with J gene TRBJ1-2; 12 bases are shared with TRBD1. V dropped 6 bases and J dropped 8; count of bases not matched to a gene: 11. The CDR3 runs to 15 residues. CDR1 is SGHRS and CDR2 is YFSETQ in the germline V gene. CDR3 region: CASNSWDRGLEGYTF. The DNA for the CDR3 is TGCGCCAGCAACTCCTGGGACAGGGGGCTTGAGGGCTACACCTTC.